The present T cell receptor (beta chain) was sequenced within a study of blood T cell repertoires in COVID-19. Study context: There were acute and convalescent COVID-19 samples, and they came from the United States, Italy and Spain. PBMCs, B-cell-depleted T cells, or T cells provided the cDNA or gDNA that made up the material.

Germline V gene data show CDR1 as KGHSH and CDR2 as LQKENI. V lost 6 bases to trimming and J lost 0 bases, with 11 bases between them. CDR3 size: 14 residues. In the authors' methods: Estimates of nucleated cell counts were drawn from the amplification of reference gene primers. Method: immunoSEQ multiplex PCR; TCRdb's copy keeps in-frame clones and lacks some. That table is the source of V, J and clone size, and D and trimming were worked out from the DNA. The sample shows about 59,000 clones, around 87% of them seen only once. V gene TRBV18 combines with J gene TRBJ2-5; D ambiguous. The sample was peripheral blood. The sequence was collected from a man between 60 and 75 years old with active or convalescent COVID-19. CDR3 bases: TGTGCCAGCTCGCAAACCCGGGACCAAGAGACCCAGTACTTC. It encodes CASSQTRDQETQYF.